This T cell receptor beta chain was documented in a study of vaccination effects on CD4 cells after COVID-19. Viral peptide pools were used in the ViraFEST assay to expand antigen-specific CD4+ T cells, and sequencing came afterward. After less than twelve days in culture, the CD4+ T cells were isolated. Cultivation was performed at a few million PBMC per well with around 9.3 IU/ml IL-2 and 10 ug/ml peptides added. Replacing half the medium with IL-2 medium was done on days 3 and 7. On this clone: The target antigen is unknown.

Libraries were prepared by immunoSEQ multiplex PCR; TCRdb keeps only in-frame clonotypes and omits some of them. The table has around 22,000 clones, about three quarters seen once. The sequencing used CD4+ T cells from PBMCs cultured with HCoV-229E spike peptides, collected before COVID-19 vaccination. The origin of this receptor is a human donor who received a COVID-19 vaccine.

The CDR3 sequence: CASSPRTGTPEAFF. The DNA for the CDR3 is TGCGCCAGCAGCCCGAGGACAGGGACGCCTGAAGCTTTCTTT. The V and J genes are TRBV5-1 and TRBJ1-1, with 8 nucleotides matching TRBD1. CDR1 is SGHRS, CDR2 YFSETQ, per germline. V trimming: 4 bases; J trimming: 6 bases; junction bases outside the gene matches: 8. The CDR3 loop spans 14 amino acids.